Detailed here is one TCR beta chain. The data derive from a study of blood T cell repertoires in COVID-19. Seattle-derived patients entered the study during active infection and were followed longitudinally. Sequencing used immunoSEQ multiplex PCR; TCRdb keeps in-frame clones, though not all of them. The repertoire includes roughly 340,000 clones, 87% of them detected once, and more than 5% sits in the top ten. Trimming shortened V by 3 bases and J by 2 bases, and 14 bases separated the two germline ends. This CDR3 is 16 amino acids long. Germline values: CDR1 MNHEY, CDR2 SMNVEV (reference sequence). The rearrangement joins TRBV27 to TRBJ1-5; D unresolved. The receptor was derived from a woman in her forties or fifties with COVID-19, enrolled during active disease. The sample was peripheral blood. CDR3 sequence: CASSFSPPRGNQPQHF. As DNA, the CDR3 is TGTGCCAGCAGTTTCAGCCCGCCTCGGGGCAATCAGCCCCAGCATTTT.